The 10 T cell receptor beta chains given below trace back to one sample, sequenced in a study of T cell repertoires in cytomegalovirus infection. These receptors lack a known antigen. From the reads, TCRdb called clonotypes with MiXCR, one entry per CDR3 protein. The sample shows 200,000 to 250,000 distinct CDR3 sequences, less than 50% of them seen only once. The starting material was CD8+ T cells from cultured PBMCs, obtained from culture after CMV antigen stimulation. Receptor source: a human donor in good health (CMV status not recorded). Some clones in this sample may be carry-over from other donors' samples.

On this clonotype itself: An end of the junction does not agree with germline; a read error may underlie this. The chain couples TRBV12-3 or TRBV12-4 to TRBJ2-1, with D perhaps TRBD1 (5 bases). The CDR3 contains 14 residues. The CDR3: CASTLVGPDNEPFF. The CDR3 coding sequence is TGTGCCAGCACCCTTGTGGGGCCCGACAATGAGCCGTTCTTC.

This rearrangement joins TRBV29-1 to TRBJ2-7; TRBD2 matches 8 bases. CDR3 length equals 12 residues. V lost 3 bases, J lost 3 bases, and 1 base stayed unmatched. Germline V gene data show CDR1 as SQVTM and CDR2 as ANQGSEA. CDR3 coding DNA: TGCAGCGTTGACCTAGCGGGCTACGAGCAGTACTTC. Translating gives CSVDLAGYEQYF.

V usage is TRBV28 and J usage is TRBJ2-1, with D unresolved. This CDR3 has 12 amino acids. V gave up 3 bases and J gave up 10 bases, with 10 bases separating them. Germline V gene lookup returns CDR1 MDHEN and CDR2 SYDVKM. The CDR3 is CASSFLMREQFF. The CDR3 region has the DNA TGTGCCAGCAGTTTCCTGATGCGGGAGCAGTTCTTC.

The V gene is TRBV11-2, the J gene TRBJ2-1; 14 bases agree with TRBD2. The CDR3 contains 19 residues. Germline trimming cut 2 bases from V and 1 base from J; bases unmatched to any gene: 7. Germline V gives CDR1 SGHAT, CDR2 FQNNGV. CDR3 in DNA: TGTGCCAGCAGCTTATGGGGACTAGCGGGAGATCATTCCTACAATGAGCAGTTCTTC. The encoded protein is CASSLWGLAGDHSYNEQFF.

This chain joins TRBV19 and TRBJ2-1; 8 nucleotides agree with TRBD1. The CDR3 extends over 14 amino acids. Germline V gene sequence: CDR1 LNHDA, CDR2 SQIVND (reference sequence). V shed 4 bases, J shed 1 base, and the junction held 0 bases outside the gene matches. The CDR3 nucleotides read TGTGCCAGTAGTAACAGGGGGTCCTACAATGAGCAGTTCTTC. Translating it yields CASSNRGSYNEQFF. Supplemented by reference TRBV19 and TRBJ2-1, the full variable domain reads DGGITQSPKYLFRKEGQNVTLSCEQNLNHDAMYWYRQDPGQGLRLIYYSQIVNDFQKGDIAEGYSVSREKKESFPLTVTSAQKNPTAFYLCASSNRGSYNEQFFGPGTRLTVL.

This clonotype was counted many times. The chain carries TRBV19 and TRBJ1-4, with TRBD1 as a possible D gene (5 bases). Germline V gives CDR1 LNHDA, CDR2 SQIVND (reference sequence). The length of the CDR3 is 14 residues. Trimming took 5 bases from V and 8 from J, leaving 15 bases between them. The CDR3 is CASSATASVEKLFF. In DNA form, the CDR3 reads TGTGCCAGTAGTGCGACAGCCTCTGTGGAAAAACTGTTTTTT. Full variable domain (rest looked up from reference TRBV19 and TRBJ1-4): DGGITQSPKYLFRKEGQNVTLSCEQNLNHDAMYWYRQDPGQGLRLIYYSQIVNDFQKGDIAEGYSVSREKKESFPLTVTSAQKNPTAFYLCASSATASVEKLFFGSGTQLSVL.

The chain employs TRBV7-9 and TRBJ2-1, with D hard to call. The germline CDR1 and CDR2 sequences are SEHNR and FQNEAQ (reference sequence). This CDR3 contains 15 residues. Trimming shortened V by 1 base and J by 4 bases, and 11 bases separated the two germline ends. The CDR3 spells CASSLGGRTYNEQFF. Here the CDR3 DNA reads TGTGCCAGCAGCTTAGGTGGGCGAACTTACAATGAGCAGTTCTTC. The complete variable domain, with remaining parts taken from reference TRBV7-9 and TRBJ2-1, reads DTGVSQNPRHKITKRGQNVTFRCDPISEHNRLYWYRQTLGQGPEFLTYFQNEAQLEKSRLLSDRFSAERPKGSFSTLEIQRTEQGDSAMYLCASSLGGRTYNEQFFGPGTRLTVL.

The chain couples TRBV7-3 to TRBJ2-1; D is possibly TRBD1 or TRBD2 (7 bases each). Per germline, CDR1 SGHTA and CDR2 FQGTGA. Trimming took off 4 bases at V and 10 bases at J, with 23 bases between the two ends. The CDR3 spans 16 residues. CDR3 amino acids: CASSSQGTTPWTEQFF. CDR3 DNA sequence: TGTGCCAGCAGCTCACAGGGGACTACCCCATGGACGGAGCAGTTCTTC.

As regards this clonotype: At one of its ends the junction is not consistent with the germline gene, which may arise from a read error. The chain's CDR3 is CASSQGTGPTEAFF. The CDR3 DNA follows: TGTGCCAGCAGCCAAGGAACAGGGCCCACTGAAGCTTTCTTT. The chain couples TRBV4-1 to TRBJ1-1, with a tentative D call TRBD1 (6 bases). The CDR3 covers 14 residues. Germline assignment: CDR1 MGHRA and CDR2 YSYEKL.

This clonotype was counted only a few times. The CDR3 bases are TGTGCCAGCCCTGGACAGGGTGGAGACGAGCAGTACTTC. This translates into CASPGQGGDEQYF. The chain carries TRBV2 and TRBJ2-7; 8 bases are a match to TRBD1. Germline V gene lookup returns CDR1 SNHLY and CDR2 FYNNEI. The CDR3 runs to 13 residues. The trim removed 8 bases at V and 5 bases at J, leaving 8 bases unmatched.